The 21 T cell receptor beta chains listed next were all sequenced from one sample in a study of T cells in localized non-small cell lung cancer. Assay used: immunoSEQ multiplex PCR; TCRdb lists only in-frame clones, some missing. The profile covers 30,000 to 35,000 clones, with 88% appearing a single time and 4.2% taken by the ten largest. The sample in question was peripheral blood, obtained before any cancer treatment. The receptor source for this set is a woman aged 35 to 70 with stage I lung adenocarcinoma.

The chain couples TRBV27 to TRBJ1-5; possibly TRBD1 for D (5 bases). V lost 0 bases and J lost 2, with 5 bases in between. The CDR3 loop spans 14 amino acids. Germline CDR1 MNHEY, CDR2 SMNVEV (reference sequence). The CDR3 DNA is TGTGCCAGCAGTTTATCAGGGGGCAATCAGCCCCAGCATTTT. Amino acid sequence: CASSLSGGNQPQHF.

The gene calls are TRBV7-2 and TRBJ1-5, with a tentative D call TRBD1 (6 bases). Trimming cost V 5 bases and J 3 bases, with 11 bases left between them. The CDR3 totals 14 residues. Germline V CDR1 and CDR2: SGHTA, FQGNSA. The CDR3 DNA follows: TGTGCCAGCAGCCCCGGACAGTTCAATCAGCCCCAGCATTTT. It is translated as CASSPGQFNQPQHF.

Notes on this clone: This specimen includes other DNA sequences encoding the same CDR3. The V and J genes are TRBV13 and TRBJ2-4; tentatively, D is TRBD1 (5 bases). Trimming removed 5 bases from V and 0 bases from J, with 14 bases in between. Germline-derived CDR1 and CDR2 are PRHDT and FYEKMQ (reference sequence). The CDR3 totals 16 residues. Written as DNA, the CDR3 is TGTGCCAGCAGCCCACCCGGACAAACAGCCAAAAACATTCAGTACTTC. This translates into CASSPPGQTAKNIQYF.

This clone was counted between two and nine times. The chain combines TRBV6-4 with TRBJ1-1; tentatively, D is TRBD1 (5 bases). This CDR3 has 13 residues. V was trimmed by 6 bases and J by 1 base, leaving 9 bases between them. Germline V CDR1 and CDR2: MRHNA, SNTAGT. Here the CDR3 reads CASSRGTNTEAFF. The CDR3 nucleotides read TGTGCCAGCAGCCGAGGGACGAACACTGAAGCTTTCTTT.

The rearrangement uses TRBV7-8 and TRBJ2-7; 9 bases are shared with TRBD2. With V trimmed by 4 bases and J by 2 bases, 12 bases remained unmatched. Germline loops: CDR1 SGHVS, CDR2 FQNEAQ. The CDR3 length is 17 residues. DNA for the CDR3: TGTGCCAGCAGCTCTAATTCATATAAGCGGGGGGCCTACGAGCAGTACTTC. Amino acids: CASSSNSYKRGAYEQYF.

The chain joins TRBV19 to TRBJ1-1; D possibly corresponds to TRBD1 (5 bases). Germline V gene sequence: CDR1 LNHDA, CDR2 SQIVND (reference sequence). The CDR3 runs 13 residues. Trimming removed 1 base from V and 4 bases from J, with 7 bases in between. This chain's CDR3 is CASSIGGITEAFF. The CDR3 DNA sequence: TGTGCCAGTAGTATAGGGGGGATCACTGAAGCTTTCTTT. The variable domain in full, completed from reference TRBV19 and TRBJ1-1, reads DGGITQSPKYLFRKEGQNVTLSCEQNLNHDAMYWYRQDPGQGLRLIYYSQIVNDFQKGDIAEGYSVSREKKESFPLTVTSAQKNPTAFYLCASSIGGITEAFFGQGTRLTVV.

The chain links TRBV27 to TRBJ2-7, with TRBD2 as a possible D gene (6 bases). The germline V gene has CDR1 MNHEY and CDR2 SMNVEV (reference sequence). The CDR3 sequence is 15 residues long. V lost 3 bases and J lost 3, with 15 bases in between. CDR3 DNA: TGTGCCAGCAGTTTCACCGGCGGGGACCGCTACGAGCAGTACTTC. This sequence encodes CASSFTGGDRYEQYF.

The chain combines TRBV6-1 with TRBJ1-2; no clear D. This CDR3 comprises 12 residues. V was shortened by 2 bases and J by 5 bases, with 6 bases between the two germline ends. The germline V gene encodes CDR1 MNHNS and CDR2 SASEGT. CDR3 nucleotides: TGTGCCAGCAGTGAAAATCTATATGGCTACACCTTC. It specifies CASSENLYGYTF.

The rearrangement links TRBV4-1 to TRBJ2-2; D gene unclear. CDR1 and CDR2 (germline): MGHRA, YSYEKL. The CDR3 runs 16 residues. Between the trimmed V and J ends, which lost 4 bases and 0 bases, there was a span of 12 bases. The CDR3 nucleotides are TGCGCCAGCAGCCTTCGGACCCTTTCGAACACCGGGGAGCTGTTTTTT. Translated: CASSLRTLSNTGELFF.

This clone was counted a single time. V gene TRBV7-8 combines with J gene TRBJ2-1; D perhaps matches TRBD2 (5 bases). Germline lookup yields CDR1 SGHVS and CDR2 FQNEAQ. The CDR3 length is 13 residues. V lost 3 bases to trimming and J lost 9 bases, with 12 bases between them. CDR3 amino acids: CASSFGVWFEQFF. The CDR3 nucleotides read TGTGCCAGCAGCTTCGGGGTGTGGTTTGAGCAGTTCTTC.

The gene calls are TRBV5-1 and TRBJ2-7; 7 bases fit TRBD1. The germline V gene encodes CDR1 SGHRS and CDR2 YFSETQ. The ends lost 4 bases at V and 6 bases at J; junction bases unmatched: 7. The CDR3 runs 13 residues. CDR3 loop: CASSPGQDLEQYF. The CDR3 coding sequence is TGCGCCAGCAGCCCAGGACAGGACCTCGAGCAGTACTTC.

This clone occurred once. The rearrangement joins TRBV19 to TRBJ1-5; D remains ambiguous. This CDR3 comprises 12 residues. Trimming took off 1 base at V and 7 bases at J, with 5 bases between the two ends. Per germline, CDR1 LNHDA and CDR2 SQIVND (reference sequence). The CDR3 DNA is TGTGCCAGTAGTATAGGCGGACAGCCCCAGCATTTT. It translates to CASSIGGQPQHF.

The chain has TRBV5-4 and TRBJ1-2; TRBD1 matches at 7 bases. The CDR3 sequence is 13 residues long. With V trimmed by 4 bases and J by 5 bases, 5 bases remained unmatched. In germline, CDR1 is SGHNT, CDR2 YYREEE (reference sequence). The CDR3 loop is CASSNDRAYGYTF. The CDR3 DNA sequence: TGTGCCAGCAGCAATGACAGGGCGTATGGCTACACCTTC.

V usage is TRBV27 and J usage is TRBJ1-2, with no clear D. V was shortened by 3 bases and J by 5 bases, with 10 bases between the two germline ends. The CDR3 covers 13 residues. Germline-derived CDR1 and CDR2 are MNHEY and SMNVEV (reference sequence). CDR3 loop: CASSFGDEYGYTF. The CDR3 coding sequence is TGTGCCAGCAGTTTCGGGGATGAGTATGGCTACACCTTC.

The V call is TRBV6-8, the J call TRBJ2-7; 9 bases agree with TRBD1. The CDR3 sequence is 16 residues long. With V trimmed by 0 bases and J by 1 base, 4 bases remained unmatched. Germline values: CDR1 MNHGY, CDR2 SAAAGT. Written as DNA, the CDR3 is TGTGCCAGCAGTTACTCGGGGACAGGGTTTTCCTACGAGCAGTACTTC. It is translated as CASSYSGTGFSYEQYF.

This clone was counted a few times. CDR3 residues: CASSQYNGRTDTQYF. CDR3 sequence (DNA): TGCGCCAGCAGCCAGTACAATGGGCGCACAGATACGCAGTATTTT. This chain uses TRBV4-3 with TRBJ2-3; D is unclear. In germline, CDR1 is LGHNA, CDR2 YSLEER. The CDR3 loop spans 15 amino acids. The ends were cut back, 3 bases at V and 1 base at J, with 11 bases in the middle.

V and J are TRBV20-1 and TRBJ1-2; D possibly corresponds to TRBD1 (5 bases). V was shortened by 6 bases and J by 8 bases, with 13 bases between the two germline ends. The CDR3 covers 11 residues. The germline gives CDR1 DFQATT, CDR2 SNEGSKA (reference sequence). The CDR3 bases are TGCAGTGCCCCCCGGAGGGGAGGCTACACCTTC. Translation: CSAPRRGGYTF.

The chain employs TRBV6-5 and TRBJ1-2, with no clear D. CDR3 length: 12 amino acids. Trimming took 6 bases from V and 8 from J, leaving 13 bases between them. In germline, CDR1 is MNHEY, CDR2 SVGAGI. The CDR3 region has the DNA TGTGCCAGCAGCCCCTCGGGGTGGGGCTACACCTTC. Translated: CASSPSGWGYTF.

This clone appeared a single time. This chain links TRBV11-3 with TRBJ2-3; D may correspond to TRBD1 or TRBD2 (6 bases each). The CDR3 is 18 residues long. Germline V CDR1 and CDR2: SGHNT, YENEEA. With 1 base removed from V and 5 bases from J, the gap between germline ends came to 22 bases. CDR3 in DNA: TGTGCCAGCAGCTTAGGCGACCAAAAGTGGAGGGGGGAAGATACGCAGTATTTT. Protein product: CASSLGDQKWRGEDTQYF.

The chain employs TRBV5-4 and TRBJ1-1; 12 bases agree with TRBD1. Germline-derived CDR1 and CDR2 are SGHNT and YYREEE (reference sequence). J gave up 1 base and V 0 bases, and 7 bases lay outside the gene matches. CDR3 size: 18 residues. CDR3 loop: CASSLGPGQGARNTEAFF. CDR3 sequence (DNA): TGTGCCAGCAGCTTGGGACCGGGACAGGGGGCACGGAACACTGAAGCTTTCTTT.

V and J are TRBV7-2 and TRBJ2-7, with 8 bases identical to TRBD1. V shed 6 bases, J shed 0 bases, and the junction held 10 bases outside the gene matches. CDR1 and CDR2 (germline): SGHTA, FQGNSA. This CDR3 region has 16 residues. Here the CDR3 reads CASSSRPGQDSYEQYF. CDR3 sequence (DNA): TGTGCCAGCAGTTCAAGACCGGGACAGGACTCCTACGAGCAGTACTTC.